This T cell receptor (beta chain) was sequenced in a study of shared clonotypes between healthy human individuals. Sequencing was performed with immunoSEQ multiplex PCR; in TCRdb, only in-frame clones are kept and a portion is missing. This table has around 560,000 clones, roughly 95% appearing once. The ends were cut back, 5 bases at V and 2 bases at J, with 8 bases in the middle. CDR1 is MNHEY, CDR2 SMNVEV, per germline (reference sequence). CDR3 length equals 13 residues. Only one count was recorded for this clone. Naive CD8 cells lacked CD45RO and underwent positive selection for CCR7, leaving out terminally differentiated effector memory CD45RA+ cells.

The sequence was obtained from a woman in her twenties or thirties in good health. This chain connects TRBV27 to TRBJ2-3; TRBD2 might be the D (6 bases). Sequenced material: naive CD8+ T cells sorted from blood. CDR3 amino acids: CASSGDSTDTQYF. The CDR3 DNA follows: TGTGCCAGCAGTGGGGACTCCACAGATACGCAGTATTTT.